This TCR beta chain emerged from a study of T cell repertoires in cytomegalovirus infection. TCRdb re-called the reads through MiXCR, storing one row per CDR3 protein. Here the sample spans over 450,000 distinct CDR3 sequences, approximately 10% being singletons. This clonotype was counted ten times or more. Germline V gives CDR1 SGHTA, CDR2 FQGTGA. V was shortened by 5 bases and J by 2 bases, with 12 bases between the two germline ends. This CDR3 is 14 amino acids long. This rearrangement joins TRBV7-3 to TRBJ1-1; no definite D call. The origin of this receptor is a human donor in good health (CMV status not recorded). Some clones in this sample may be carry-over from other donors' samples. The material sequenced was PBMCs. CDR3 DNA sequence: TGTGCCAGCAGCCTACCGGGCCCAAACACTGAAGCTTTCTTT. It is translated as CASSLPGPNTEAFF. The whole variable domain, remainder taken from reference TRBV7-3 and TRBJ1-1, is GAGVSQTPSNKVTEKGKYVELRCDPISGHTALYWYRQSLGQGPEFLIYFQGTGAADDSGLPNDRFFAVRPEGSVSTLKIQRTERGDSAVYLCASSLPGPNTEAFFGQGTRLTVV.